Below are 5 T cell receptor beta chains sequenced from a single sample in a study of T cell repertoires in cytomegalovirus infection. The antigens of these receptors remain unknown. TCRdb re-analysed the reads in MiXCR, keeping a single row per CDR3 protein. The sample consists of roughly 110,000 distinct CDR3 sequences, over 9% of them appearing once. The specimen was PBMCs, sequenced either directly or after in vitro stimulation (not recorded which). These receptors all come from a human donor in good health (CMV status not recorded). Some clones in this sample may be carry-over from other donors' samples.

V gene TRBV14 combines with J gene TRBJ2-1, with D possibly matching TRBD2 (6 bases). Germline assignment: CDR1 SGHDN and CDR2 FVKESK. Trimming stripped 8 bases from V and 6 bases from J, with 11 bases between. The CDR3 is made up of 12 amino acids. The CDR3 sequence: CASGDSSNEQFF. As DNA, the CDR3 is TGTGCCAGCGGGGACTCCAGCAATGAGCAGTTCTTC.

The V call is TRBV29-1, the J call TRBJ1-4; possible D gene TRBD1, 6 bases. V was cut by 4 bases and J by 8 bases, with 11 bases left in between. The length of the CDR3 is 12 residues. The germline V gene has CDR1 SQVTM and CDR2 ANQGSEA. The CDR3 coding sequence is TGCAGCGTTGGGGACACGGGGGAAAAACTGTTTTTT. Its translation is CSVGDTGEKLFF.

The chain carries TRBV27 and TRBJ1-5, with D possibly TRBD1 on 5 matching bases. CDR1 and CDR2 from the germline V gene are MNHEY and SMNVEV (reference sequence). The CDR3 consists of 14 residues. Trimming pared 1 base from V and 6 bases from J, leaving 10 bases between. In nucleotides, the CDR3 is TGTGCCAGCAGTTTATATGGGGCTACTCAGCCCCAGCATTTT. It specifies CASSLYGATQPQHF.

The CDR3 DNA reads TGTGCCAGCAGTATCGGGACCGGACTCCACTTT. Its protein product is CASSIGTGLHF. The chain combines TRBV12-3 or TRBV12-4 with TRBJ1-6; TRBD1 is a possible D gene (5 bases). CDR3 size: 11 residues. Trimming stripped 5 bases from V and 16 bases from J, with 12 bases between.

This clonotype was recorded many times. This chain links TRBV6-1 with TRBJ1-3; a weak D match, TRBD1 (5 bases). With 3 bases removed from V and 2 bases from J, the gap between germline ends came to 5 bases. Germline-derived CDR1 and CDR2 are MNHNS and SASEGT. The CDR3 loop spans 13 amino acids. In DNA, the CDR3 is TGTGCCAGCAGTGACAGGGCTGGAAACACCATATATTTT. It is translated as CASSDRAGNTIYF.